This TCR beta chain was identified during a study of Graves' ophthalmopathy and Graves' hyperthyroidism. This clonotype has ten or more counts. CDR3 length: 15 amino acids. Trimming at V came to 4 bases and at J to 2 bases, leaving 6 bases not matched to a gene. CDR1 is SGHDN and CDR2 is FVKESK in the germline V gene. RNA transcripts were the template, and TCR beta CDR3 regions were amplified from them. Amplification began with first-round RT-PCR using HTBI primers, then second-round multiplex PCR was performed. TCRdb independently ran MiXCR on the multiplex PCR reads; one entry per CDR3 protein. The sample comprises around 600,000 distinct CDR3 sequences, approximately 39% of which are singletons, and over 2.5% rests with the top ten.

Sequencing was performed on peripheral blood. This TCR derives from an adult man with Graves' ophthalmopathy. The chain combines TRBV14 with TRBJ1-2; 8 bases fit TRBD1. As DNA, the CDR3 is TGTGCCAGCAGCCCCCGGACAGGGCGAAACTATGGCTACACCTTC. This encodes CASSPRTGRNYGYTF.